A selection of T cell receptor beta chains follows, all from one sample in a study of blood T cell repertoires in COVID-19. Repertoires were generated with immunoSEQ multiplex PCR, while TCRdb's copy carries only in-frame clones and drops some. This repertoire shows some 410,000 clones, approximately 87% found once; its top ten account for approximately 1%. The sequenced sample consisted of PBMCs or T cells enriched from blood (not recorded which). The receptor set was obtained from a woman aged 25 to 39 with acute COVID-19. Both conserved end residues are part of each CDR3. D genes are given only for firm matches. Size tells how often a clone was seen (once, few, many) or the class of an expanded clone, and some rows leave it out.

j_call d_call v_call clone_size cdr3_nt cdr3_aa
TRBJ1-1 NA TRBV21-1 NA TGTGCCAGCAGCAAAGGGCAACAGGGCGACACTGAAGCTTTCTTT CASSKGQQGDTEAFF
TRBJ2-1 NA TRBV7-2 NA TGTGCCAGCAGCTTGACGCGGCCGAGTTACAATGAGCAGTTCTTC CASSLTRPSYNEQFF
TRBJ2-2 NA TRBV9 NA TGTGCCAGCAGCGCAAGTGTGGGGCAGAACACCGGGGAGCTGTTTTTT CASSASVGQNTGELFF
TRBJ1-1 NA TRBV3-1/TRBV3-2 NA TGTGCCAGCAGCCAGCTCTATTCTCTTGGAGCTTTCTTT CASSQLYSLGAFF
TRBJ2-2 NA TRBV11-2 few TGTGCCAGCAGCCCAACAGGGATGGGCACCGGGGAGCTGTTTTTT CASSPTGMGTGELFF
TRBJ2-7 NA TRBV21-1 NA TGTGCCAGCAGCTTCCGGACAGGGCACCCTCTCGAGCAGTACTTC CASSFRTGHPLEQYF
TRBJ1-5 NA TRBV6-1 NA TGTGCCAGCAGTGAATCTGTTGGCACCCCTCGGGATCAGCCCCAGCATTTT CASSESVGTPRDQPQHF
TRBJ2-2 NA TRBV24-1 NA TGTGCCACCAGTGAATTCCCAAACACCGGGGAGCTGTTTTTT CATSEFPNTGELFF
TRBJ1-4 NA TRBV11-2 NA TGTGCCAGCAGCTCCCCCCGGACACCGAATGAAAAACTGTTTTTT CASSSPRTPNEKLFF
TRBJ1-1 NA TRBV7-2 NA TGTGCCAGCAGCTTCCGGACACCGAACACTGAAGCTTTCTTT CASSFRTPNTEAFF
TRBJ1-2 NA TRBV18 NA TGTGCCAGCTCACCCAGTACAGGGCGCTATGGCTACACCTTC CASSPSTGRYGYTF
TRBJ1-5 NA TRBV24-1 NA TGTGCCACCGAGACTGGCCCCAATCAGCCCCAGCATTTT CATETGPNQPQHF
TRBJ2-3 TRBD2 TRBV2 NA TGTGCCAGCAGTGTTAGCGGGGGGGCCACAGATACGCAGTATTTT CASSVSGGATDTQYF
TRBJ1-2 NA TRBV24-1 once TGTGCCACCAGTGATTTGCCTCTACATGGCTACACCTTC CATSDLPLHGYTF
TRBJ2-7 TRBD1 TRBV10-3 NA TGTGCCATCAGCACAGGGGGAACCTCCTACGAGCAGTACTTC CAISTGGTSYEQYF